The 9 T cell receptor beta chains presented below share a single source sample, sequenced in a study of blood T cell repertoires in COVID-19. Profiled with immunoSEQ multiplex PCR; TCRdb holds only in-frame clones, not every one. The data show 200,000 or so clones, approximately 84% seen once. The source material was peripheral blood. The receptors originated from a woman aged 25 to 39 who had recovered from COVID-19.

The chain couples TRBV19 to TRBJ2-1; 16 bases map to TRBD2. The CDR3 totals 14 residues. The V gene's germline CDR1 is LNHDA and CDR2 SQIVND (reference sequence). Losses at the gene ends were 8 bases for V and 5 bases for J; bases not matched to a gene: 0. The CDR3 loop reads CASGTSGRDNEQFF. For the CDR3, the DNA is TGTGCCAGTGGGACTAGCGGGAGGGACAATGAGCAGTTCTTC.

This clone was detected a few times. The chain carries TRBV19 and TRBJ1-5; D uncertain. The germline CDR1 and CDR2 sequences are LNHDA and SQIVND (reference sequence). Trimming removed 9 bases from V and 0 bases from J, with 6 bases in between. The CDR3 extends over 12 amino acids. CDR3 sequence reads: CASGYSNQPQHF. Written as DNA, the CDR3 is TGTGCCAGCGGTTATAGCAATCAGCCCCAGCATTTT.

V and J are TRBV5-4 and TRBJ2-1; 8 nucleotides match TRBD2. The V gene end was trimmed by 3 bases and the J gene end by 8 bases; junction bases not matched to a gene: 13. The length of the CDR3 is 16 residues. Germline lookup yields CDR1 SGHNT and CDR2 YYREEE (reference sequence). In DNA, the CDR3 is TGTGCCAGCAGCTCCGCGGGGACTAGGGGTCGTGATGAGCAGTTCTTC. Encoded protein: CASSSAGTRGRDEQFF.

The rearrangement links TRBV27 to TRBJ1-4, with 7 bases that match TRBD1. Trimming at V came to 6 bases and at J to 3 bases, leaving 4 bases not matched to a gene. The CDR3 spans 14 residues. CDR1 and CDR2 from the germline V gene are MNHEY and SMNVEV (reference sequence). The CDR3 DNA follows: TGTGCCAGCAGGAGTACAGGGGCTAATGAAAAACTGTTTTTT. Protein product: CASRSTGANEKLFF.

This rearrangement joins TRBV29-1 to TRBJ1-2; the match to TRBD1 covers 10 bases. Germline trimming cut 2 bases from V and 4 bases from J; bases unmatched to any gene: 4. The CDR3 is made up of 14 amino acids. Germline V gives CDR1 SQVTM, CDR2 ANQGSEA. In DNA form, the CDR3 reads TGCAGCGTTGAAAAGGGACAGGGGAGCTATGGCTACACCTTC. This gives the protein CSVEKGQGSYGYTF. Variable domain in full (rest from reference TRBV29-1 and TRBJ1-2): SAVISQKPSRDICQRGTSLTIQCQVDSQVTMMFWYRQQPGQSLTLIATANQGSEATYESGFVIDKFPISRPNLTFSTLTVSNMSPEDSSIYLCSVEKGQGSYGYTFGSGTRLTVV.

The rearrangement links TRBV30 to TRBJ2-2; TRBD2 aligns across 7 bases. The length of the CDR3 is 15 residues. The germline V gene encodes CDR1 GTSNPN and CDR2 SVGIG (reference sequence). J gave up 4 bases and V 3 bases, and 8 bases lay outside the gene matches. DNA for the CDR3: TGTGCCTGGAGAGCCCGCGGGAGACGCACCGGGGAGCTGTTTTTT. This encodes CAWRARGRRTGELFF. Variable domain in full (rest from reference TRBV30 and TRBJ2-2): SQTIHQWPATLVQPVGSPLSLECTVEGTSNPNLYWYRQAAGRGLQLLFYSVGIGQISSEVPQNLSASRPQDRQFILSSKKLLLSDSGFYLCAWRARGRRTGELFFGEGSRLTVL.

In DNA form, the CDR3 reads TGTGCCACCAGTGATCCTAAGGGGGACAGACTGTACGAGCAGTACTTC. Amino acid sequence: CATSDPKGDRLYEQYF. V and J are TRBV24-1 and TRBJ2-7; 7 bases match TRBD1. The CDR3 covers 16 residues. Germline CDR1 KGHDR, CDR2 SFDVKD. Germline trimming cut 3 bases from V and 4 bases from J; bases unmatched to any gene: 11.

CDR3 sequence (DNA): TGTGCCACCGGCAGGGGGCCCGGGGAGCTGTTTTTT. This translates into CATGRGPGELFF. V is TRBV24-1 and J is TRBJ2-2, with 8 bases matching TRBD1. Germline V lookup: CDR1 KGHDR, CDR2 SFDVKD. The length of the CDR3 is 12 residues. Trimming at V came to 9 bases and at J to 6 bases, leaving 2 bases not matched to a gene.

V usage is TRBV30 and J usage is TRBJ2-5, with 7 bases that match TRBD2. Trimming removed 4 bases from V and 10 bases from J; junction bases left unmatched: 18. The CDR3 is 15 residues long. Germline values: CDR1 GTSNPN, CDR2 SVGIG (reference sequence). CDR3 nucleotide sequence: TGTGCCTGGACCGTAACCTCTAGCGGTGAAGGGGACCAGTACTTC. Protein: CAWTVTSSGEGDQYF.